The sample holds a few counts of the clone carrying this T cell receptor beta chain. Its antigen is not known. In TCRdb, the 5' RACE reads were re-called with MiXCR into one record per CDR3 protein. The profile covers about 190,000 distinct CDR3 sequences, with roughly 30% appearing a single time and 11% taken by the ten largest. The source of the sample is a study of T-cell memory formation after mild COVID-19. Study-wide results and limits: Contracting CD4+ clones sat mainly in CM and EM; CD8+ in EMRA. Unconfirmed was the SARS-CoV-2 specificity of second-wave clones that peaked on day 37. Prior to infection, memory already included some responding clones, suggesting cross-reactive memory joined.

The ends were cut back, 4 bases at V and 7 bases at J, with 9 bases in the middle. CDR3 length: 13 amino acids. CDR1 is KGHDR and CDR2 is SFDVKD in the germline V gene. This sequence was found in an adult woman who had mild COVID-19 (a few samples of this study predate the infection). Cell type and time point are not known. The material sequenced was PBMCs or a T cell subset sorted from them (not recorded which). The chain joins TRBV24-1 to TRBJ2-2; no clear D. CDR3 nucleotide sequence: TGTGCCACCAGTGACTCGATGGGCGGGGAGCTGTTTTTT. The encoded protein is CATSDSMGGELFF.